This TCR beta chain was recorded in a study of blood T cell repertoires in COVID-19. As for the study in general: Samples of COVID-19 (acute and convalescent) were obtained from the United States, Italy and Spain.

This CDR3 region has 15 residues. CDR1 and CDR2 from the germline V gene are MNHEY and SVGAGI. Germline trimming cut 6 bases from V and 2 bases from J; bases unmatched to any gene: 7. Sequencing used immunoSEQ multiplex PCR; TCRdb keeps in-frame clones, though not all of them. This table holds 100,000 or so clones, more than 85% found once. This TCR came from a man between 60 and 75 years old with acute or convalescent COVID-19. V and J are TRBV6-5 and TRBJ2-7, with 10 bases lining up with TRBD2. Sequenced input: peripheral blood. In nucleotides, the CDR3 is TGTGCCAGCAGCAGCGGACTAGCGGCCGCCTACGAGCAGTACGTC. Translated: CASSSGLAAAYEQYV.